This T cell receptor beta chain was captured by sequencing in a study of cytomegalovirus exposure and HLA in healthy donors. General observations from the study: In a later analysis, compared with equally common non-associated chains, HLA-associated beta chains were more expanded. In vitro assays verified that three CMV-associated chains recognized CMV antigens specifically. Association of a missense DCLRE1C variant with TCR beta V- and J-gene trimming was reported in a later analysis. The HLA-A and HLA-B alleles of most subjects were reportedly predicted accurately from TCR beta sequences.

This CDR3 has 14 amino acids. The germline gives CDR1 SGHRS, CDR2 YFSETQ. The junction had 6 bases not matched to a gene; V was cut back by 4 bases and J by 5 bases. The PCR ran on 60 Vbeta and 13 Jbeta primers. Some clones are missing from TCRdb's copy, which holds only in-frame ones; the method was immunoSEQ multiplex PCR. The data show 150,000 to 200,000 clones, with about 88% seen just once and roughly 2.2% held by the top ten. This clone was observed a single time. Its antigen remains unknown. This TCR derives from a man aged 18-30 years in good health and CMV-seropositive. This rearrangement joins TRBV5-1 to TRBJ1-1, with 9 bases fitting TRBD1. The sample taken for sequencing was PBMCs. DNA for the CDR3: TGCGCCAGCAGCCCTGGACAGGGGTCGACTGAAGCTTTCTTT. Translating it yields CASSPGQGSTEAFF.